These 13 T cell receptor beta chains originate from one sample sequenced in a study of blood T cell repertoires in COVID-19. Assay: immunoSEQ multiplex PCR; the TCRdb copy retains only in-frame clones and omits some. Altogether 75,000 to 80,000 clones are present, about 88% being singletons, with the ten largest covering roughly a sixth. Material: peripheral blood. The receptor set was obtained from a human donor in a cohort sampled during active COVID-19.

A word on this clone: Its ends do not fully match the called genes, so a read error is possible. Different DNA sequences within this sample yield the same CDR3. This sequence joins TRBV27 and TRBJ2-2; 7 nucleotides agree with TRBD1. The CDR3 consists of 15 residues. Germline V gives CDR1 MNHEY, CDR2 SMNVEV (reference sequence). CDR3 DNA sequence: TGTGCCACCACCTCGTGGAACAGGGGAACCGGGGAGTTGTTTTTT. Amino acids: CATTSWNRGTGELFF.

The CDR3 coding sequence is TGTGCCAGCAGAGCCGGGACAGGAGGGTTCGGGGAGCTGTTTTTT. It codes for CASRAGTGGFGELFF. The V gene is TRBV28, the J gene TRBJ2-2; 8 positions match TRBD1. This CDR3 is 15 amino acids long. The germline V gene has CDR1 MDHEN and CDR2 SYDVKM. Trimming took 6 bases from V and 7 from J; bases not matched to a gene: 10.

In this sample, this clone turned up a few times. The chain employs TRBV6-5 and TRBJ1-1, with 8 positions matching TRBD1. Germline V gene lookup returns CDR1 MNHEY and CDR2 SVGAGI. This CDR3 has 14 amino acids. V was clipped by 2 bases and J by 1 base; unmatched bases: 0. DNA of the CDR3: TGTGCCAGCAGTTACGGACAGGGGAACACTGAAGCTTTCTTT. Translated: CASSYGQGNTEAFF.

This clone was recorded only once. The identical CDR3 is also encoded by other nucleotide sequences in the sample. The gene calls are TRBV5-1 and TRBJ2-5, with 7 nucleotides matching TRBD1. Germline V lookup: CDR1 SGHRS, CDR2 YFSETQ. The V segment lost 4 bases and the J segment 2 bases; nucleotides outside the gene matches: 2. The CDR3 has 13 amino acids. DNA for the CDR3: TGCGCCAGCAGCCTGGGACAGCAAGAGACCCAGTACTTC. As protein: CASSLGQQETQYF.

For the CDR3, the DNA is TGCGCCAGCGGGTCGGGACAGGCCAAAGAGACCCAGTACTTC. It is translated as CASGSGQAKETQYF. The V call is TRBV5-1, the J call TRBJ2-5; TRBD1 aligns across 8 bases. The CDR3 is made up of 14 amino acids. Germline loops: CDR1 SGHRS, CDR2 YFSETQ. The V and J ends lost 7 bases and 3 bases, in that order; junction bases with no gene match: 8.

The V and J genes are TRBV4-1 and TRBJ2-2; 7 nucleotides line up with TRBD1. CDR3 length: 15 residues. Germline V gives CDR1 MGHRA, CDR2 YSYEKL. V lost 7 bases and J lost 5; bases outside the gene matches: 10. CDR3: CASKTRLQGTGELFF. The CDR3 DNA reads as TGCGCCAGCAAAACACGACTACAGGGGACCGGGGAGCTGTTTTTT.

V usage is TRBV11-2 and J usage is TRBJ1-2, with 9 nucleotides matching TRBD1. Germline lookup yields CDR1 SGHAT and CDR2 FQNNGV. With V trimmed by 5 bases and J by 4 bases, 11 bases remained unmatched. The CDR3 spans 16 residues. DNA for the CDR3: TGTGCCAGCAGCGGAATAAACAGGGGGCGCGGCTATGGCTACACCTTC. Translated, it gives CASSGINRGRGYGYTF.

The chain combines TRBV19 with TRBJ1-2; D might be TRBD1 (5 bases). V was pared by 3 bases and J by 2 bases, with 10 bases between. The CDR3 covers 14 residues. Germline V gives CDR1 LNHDA, CDR2 SQIVND (reference sequence). The CDR3 loop is CASSIGQGNYGYTF. The CDR3 DNA sequence: TGTGCCAGTAGTATCGGCCAGGGAAACTATGGCTACACCTTC.

The CDR3 loop is CASSFLAGTDTQYF. The CDR3 nucleotides are TGTGCCAGCAGTTTCTTAGCGGGCACAGATACGCAGTATTTT. The V call is TRBV28, the J call TRBJ2-3, with D possibly being TRBD2 (6 bases). The ends were cut back, 3 bases at V and 1 base at J, with 8 bases in the middle. CDR1 is MDHEN, CDR2 SYDVKM, per germline. The CDR3 contains 14 residues.

This clone has only one observation. The V and J genes are TRBV24-1 and TRBJ2-3; 7 nucleotides agree with TRBD1. The CDR3 is made up of 15 amino acids. From germline, CDR1 is KGHDR and CDR2 SFDVKD. The V gene end was trimmed by 7 bases and the J gene end by 2 bases; junction bases not matched to a gene: 8. In DNA, the CDR3 is TGTGCCACCAGCCAGACGGGACAGTACACAGATACGCAGTATTTT. Its translation is CATSQTGQYTDTQYF.

The chain has TRBV24-1 and TRBJ2-5; 8 bases are shared with TRBD1. V was pared by 4 bases and J by 3 bases, with 9 bases of the junction left unmatched. The V gene's germline CDR1 is KGHDR and CDR2 SFDVKD. This CDR3 is 16 amino acids long. The CDR3 nucleotides read TGTGCCACCAGTGAATCCGGGACAGGTCGAGAAGAGACCCAGTACTTC. It codes for CATSESGTGREETQYF.

V usage is TRBV13 and J usage is TRBJ1-2, with D tentatively TRBD1 (5 bases). The CDR3 covers 14 residues. CDR1 is PRHDT, CDR2 FYEKMQ, per germline (reference sequence). The V and J ends lost 1 base and 7 bases respectively, with 13 bases between them. CDR3 DNA sequence: TGTGCCAGCAGCTTAGCCAGGGATTTAGTTGGCTACACCTTC. Its protein is CASSLARDLVGYTF.

DNA of the CDR3: TGTGCCAGCAGCTCCCAGGACAGGGGAAACACCATATATTTT. Protein product: CASSSQDRGNTIYF. The chain joins TRBV7-9 to TRBJ1-3; the match to TRBD1 covers 7 bases. The trim removed 4 bases at V and 4 bases at J, leaving 4 bases unmatched. The CDR3 spans 14 residues. CDR1 is SEHNR and CDR2 is FQNEAQ in the germline V gene (reference sequence). Combining the CDR3 with reference TRBV7-9 and TRBJ1-3 gives the whole variable domain DTGVSQNPRHKITKRGQNVTFRCDPISEHNRLYWYRQTLGQGPEFLTYFQNEAQLEKSRLLSDRFSAERPKGSFSTLEIQRTEQGDSAMYLCASSSQDRGNTIYFGEGSWLTVV.